This paragraph covers one TCR beta chain sequence. This clone is regarded as medium-sized (0.01 to 0.1%). The target of this receptor is not known. There are no base qualities to consult, and no much larger clone falls within one base. CDR3 length: 16 amino acids, cysteine to phenylalanine. CDR3 DNA only is kept here, 48 bases in frame from base 1. The germline V gene gives CDR1 as LGHNA and CDR2 as YSLEER. Trimming costs V 0 bases and J 4 bases, and their ends lie 10 bases apart. These data are taken from a study of T cell responses to AZD1222 COVID-19 vaccine (dated by TCRdb to about 2021). General notes on the study: A total of 230 or so trial participants underwent TCR sequencing, of whom roughly 210 received two doses of AZD1222 and roughly 25 received two doses of the MenACWY control vaccine. Trial participants were enrolled into age subgroups of 18-55, 56-69 and 70-plus years, which contained 148, 28 and 57 TCR-sequenced participants, respectively.

The CDR3 regions of human TCRbeta chains were subjected to immunosequencing. On the authors' methods: TCRs in the repertoires were matched against a reference library of SARS-CoV-2-specific TCRs that had been generated with the MIRA antigen-specificity platform. Breadth meant the fraction of unique TCRs that were SARS-CoV-2-associated, whereas depth meant the fraction of total T cells that were SARS-CoV-2-associated. Using the MIRA data, each spike-specific TCR was assigned both to the spike region to which the TCR was reactive and to a CD4 or CD8 class. Log10-transformed breadth and depth values were compared by one-way ANOVA with Sidak's multiple comparisons tests. The table comes from immuneACCESS by way of TCRdb, which keeps in-frame sequences with V and J called. Part of the clones is missing from these tables; in studies checked, under half for an unresolved V gene and the rest for unknown reasons. V, J and clone size derive from that table, while D and trimming were established from the DNA sequence. The sample data list fewer than 150,000 clones, and about 86% of these were observed just once. Approximately 15% of the sample is held by the ten biggest clonotypes.

Broader findings and caveats from the paper: Spike-specific TCR breadth and depth rose significantly after two AZD1222 doses compared with day 0 and with MenACWY recipients. In the small 56-69-year group, the increase in depth fell short of significance, most likely because of low power. Conclusions about previously exposed vaccinees were limited because only five to seven AZD1222 recipients were SARS-CoV-2 seropositive at baseline. Most participants were white British and females outnumbered males, and the authors suggested that clonal diversity may have been underestimated. Epitopes outside the regions mutated in the B.1.351 and B.1.1.7 variants were reportedly recognized by nearly half of the unique spike-specific TCRs. CD4 TCRs associated with the vaccine covered the entire spike protein, and the dominant responses were in regions 160-218 and 743-854. Because no day 14 peak-response samples were available, repertoires were characterized only after the peak T cell response.

The meaning of the sample's time point label: about 28 days (+/-7) after the second vaccine dose. AZD1222 recipients whose second dose came at about 4 weeks and those whose second dose came at about 12 weeks were combined into one group, since spike-specific TCR depth and breadth did not differ between the two schedules. Vaccinee samples were obtained from the UK trials COV001 and COV002, which included a single-blind randomized controlled phase 2/3 trial of AZD1222 (ChAdOx1 nCoV-19) in healthy adults. Trial participant PBMC samples were collected at day 0 and day 28 after the second dose for TCRbeta chain sequencing.

Sequenced material: peripheral blood, taken 28 days after the second AZD1222 dose. This sequence was found in an adult who received the AZD1222 COVID-19 vaccine. The rearranged chain carries TRBV4-3 and TRBJ2-6; 6 matching bases give a weak D call of TRBD2. The nucleotide sequence reads TGCGCCAGCAGCCAAGATTCGGGAGCAGGGGCCAACGTCCTGACTTTC. This encodes CASSQDSGAGANVLTF.